This entry features one T cell receptor beta chain sequence. TCRdb's copy holds only in-frame clones and misses some; the assay was immunoSEQ multiplex PCR. The data show some 70,000 clones, about 84% seen once. These data belong to a study of blood T cell repertoires in COVID-19. The overall study: Some COVID-19 samples were acute and others convalescent; all came from the United States, Italy and Spain.

This CDR3 is 17 amino acids long. The chain uses TRBV12-2 and TRBJ1-3. TRBV12-2 has pseudogene status. Sequenced: peripheral blood. The receptor was derived from a man aged 50-59 years with COVID-19, enrolled during active disease. As DNA, the CDR3 is TGTGCAAGTCGCTTAGCCCCCCGGGGTAGCTCTGGAAACACCATATATTTT. Translation: CASRLAPRGSSGNTIYF.